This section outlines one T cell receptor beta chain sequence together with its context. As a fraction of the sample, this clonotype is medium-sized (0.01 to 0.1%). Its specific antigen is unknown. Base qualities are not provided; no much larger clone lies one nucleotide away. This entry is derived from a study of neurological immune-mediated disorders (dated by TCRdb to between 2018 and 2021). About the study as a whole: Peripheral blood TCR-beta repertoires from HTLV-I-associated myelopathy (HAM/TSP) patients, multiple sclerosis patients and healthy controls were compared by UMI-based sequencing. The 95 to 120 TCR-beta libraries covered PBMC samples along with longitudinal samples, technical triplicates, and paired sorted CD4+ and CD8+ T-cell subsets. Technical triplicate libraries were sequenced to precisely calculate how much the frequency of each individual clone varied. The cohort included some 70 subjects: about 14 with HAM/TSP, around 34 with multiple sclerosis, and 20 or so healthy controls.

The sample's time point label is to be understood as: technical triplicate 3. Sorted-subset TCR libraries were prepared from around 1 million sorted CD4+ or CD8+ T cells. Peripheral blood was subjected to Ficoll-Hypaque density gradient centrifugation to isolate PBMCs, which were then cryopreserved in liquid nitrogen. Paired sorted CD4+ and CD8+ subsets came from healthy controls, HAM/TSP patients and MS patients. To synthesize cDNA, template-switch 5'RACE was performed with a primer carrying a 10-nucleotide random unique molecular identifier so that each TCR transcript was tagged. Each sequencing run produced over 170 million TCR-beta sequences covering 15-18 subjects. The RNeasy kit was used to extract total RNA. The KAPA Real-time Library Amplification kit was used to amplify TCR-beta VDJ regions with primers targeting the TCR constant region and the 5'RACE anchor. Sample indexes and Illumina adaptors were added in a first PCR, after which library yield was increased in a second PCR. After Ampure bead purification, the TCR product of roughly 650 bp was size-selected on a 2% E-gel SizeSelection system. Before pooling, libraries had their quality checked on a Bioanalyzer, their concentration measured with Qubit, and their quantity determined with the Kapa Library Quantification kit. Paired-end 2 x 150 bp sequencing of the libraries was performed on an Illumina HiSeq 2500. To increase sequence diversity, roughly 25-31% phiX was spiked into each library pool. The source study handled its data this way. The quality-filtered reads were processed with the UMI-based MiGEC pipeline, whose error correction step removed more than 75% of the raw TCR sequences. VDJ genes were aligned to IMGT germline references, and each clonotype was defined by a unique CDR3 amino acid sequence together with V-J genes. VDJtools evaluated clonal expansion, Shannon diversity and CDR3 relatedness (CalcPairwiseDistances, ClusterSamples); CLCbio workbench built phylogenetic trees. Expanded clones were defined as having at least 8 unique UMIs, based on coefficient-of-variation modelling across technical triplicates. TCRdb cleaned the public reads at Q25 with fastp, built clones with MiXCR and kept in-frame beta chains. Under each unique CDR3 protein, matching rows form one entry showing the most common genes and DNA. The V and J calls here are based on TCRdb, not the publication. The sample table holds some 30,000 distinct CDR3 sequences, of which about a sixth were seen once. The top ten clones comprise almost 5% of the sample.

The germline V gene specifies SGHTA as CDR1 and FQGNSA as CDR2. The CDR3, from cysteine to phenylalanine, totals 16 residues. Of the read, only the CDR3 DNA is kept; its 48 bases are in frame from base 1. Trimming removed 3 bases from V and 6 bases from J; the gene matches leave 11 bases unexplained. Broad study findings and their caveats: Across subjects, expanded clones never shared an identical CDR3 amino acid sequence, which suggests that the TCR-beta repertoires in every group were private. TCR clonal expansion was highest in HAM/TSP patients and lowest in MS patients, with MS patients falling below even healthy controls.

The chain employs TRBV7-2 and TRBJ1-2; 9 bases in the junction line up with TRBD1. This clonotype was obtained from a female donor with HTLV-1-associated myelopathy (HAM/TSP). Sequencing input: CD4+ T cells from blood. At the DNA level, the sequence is TGTGCCAGCAGCTTTGGCACAGGGGGCGCATCGGATGGCTACACCTTC. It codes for CASSFGTGGASDGYTF.